Shown below are 9 T cell receptor beta chains from a single sample sequenced in a study of preoperative IRX-2 immunotherapy in early breast cancer. Treatment given: preoperative locoregional IRX-2 cytokine immunotherapy. Some clones are missing from TCRdb's copy, which holds only in-frame ones; the method was immunoSEQ multiplex PCR. In the table there are roughly 27,000 clones, over 75% of which are singletons. This specimen was acquired from a patient treated with IRX-2 immunotherapy. These TCRs come from a human donor with breast cancer.

The rearrangement links TRBV18 to TRBJ1-3; D is uncertain. V was shortened by 3 bases and J by 4 bases, with 16 bases between the two germline ends. The CDR3 has 16 residues. Germline values: CDR1 KGHSH, CDR2 LQKENI. The CDR3 spells CASSPFPGPVGNTIYF. CDR3 bases: TGTGCCAGCTCACCTTTCCCGGGCCCCGTGGGAAACACCATATATTTT.

The rearrangement links TRBV5-1 to TRBJ1-1; D ambiguous. This CDR3 contains 15 residues. CDR1 and CDR2 (germline): SGHRS, YFSETQ. Trimming left V 0 bases short and J 7 bases short, with 16 bases between. The CDR3 DNA sequence: TGCGCCAGCAGCTTGGTTGGGGATCTGGAAGTTGAAGCTTTCTTT. Encoded protein: CASSLVGDLEVEAFF.

A few counts support this clone. V usage is TRBV19 and J usage is TRBJ2-1; possibly TRBD1 for D (6 bases). The V and J ends lost 3 bases and 9 bases respectively, with 18 bases between them. Germline V gene data show CDR1 as LNHDA and CDR2 as SQIVND (reference sequence). The CDR3 extends over 15 amino acids. CDR3 sequence: CASSIRQGLGSEQFF. CDR3 nucleotides: TGTGCCAGTAGTATTCGGCAGGGGTTGGGCAGTGAGCAGTTCTTC.

V usage is TRBV7-6 and J usage is TRBJ1-4; 8 positions match TRBD1. With 5 bases clipped from V and 3 bases from J, the junction kept 2 bases outside the gene matches. The V gene's germline CDR1 is SGHVS and CDR2 FNYEAQ. The CDR3 spans 14 residues. CDR3 sequence (DNA): TGTGCCAGCAGCCCACAGGGGGCTAATGAAAAACTGTTTTTT. Its translation is CASSPQGANEKLFF.

The rearrangement links TRBV1 to TRBJ2-6. TRBV1 counts as a pseudogene. The CDR3 length is 15 residues. The CDR3, as DNA: TGCGCCAGCAGCCAACATACCTCTGGGGCCAACGTCCTGACTTTC. Its protein product is CASSQHTSGANVLTF.

J is TRBJ1-2 and V is TRBV11-3; 7 nucleotides align to TRBD1. The V and J ends lost 2 bases and 2 bases, in that order; junction bases with no gene match: 5. The CDR3 sequence is 15 residues long. Germline V CDR1 and CDR2: SGHNT, YENEEA. This CDR3 is CASSLNKGANYGYTF. CDR3 bases: TGTGCCAGCAGCTTAAATAAGGGGGCAAACTATGGCTACACCTTC.

The rearrangement links TRBV9 to TRBJ1-2; D is ambiguous. CDR1 and CDR2 (germline): SGDLS, YYNGEE. The CDR3 is 14 residues long. Trimming took 5 bases from V and 4 from J, leaving 15 bases between them. The CDR3 region has the DNA TGTGCCAGCAGTGATGCCAGAAGAAGCTATGGCTACACCTTC. Amino acids: CASSDARRSYGYTF.

The chain has TRBV15 and TRBJ1-1; 9 nucleotides agree with TRBD1. Germline CDR1 is LNHNV and CDR2 is YYDKDF (reference sequence). V lost 2 bases, J lost 7 bases, and 8 bases stayed unmatched. The CDR3 is made up of 15 amino acids. The DNA for the CDR3 is TGTGCCACCAGCAGAAACAGGGGGCCCAGCGATGAAGCTTTCTTT. Protein sequence: CATSRNRGPSDEAFF.

This clone was counted a few times. The chain has TRBV19 and TRBJ1-5, with D tentatively TRBD1 (5 bases). CDR3 length: 17 amino acids. Germline V gives CDR1 LNHDA, CDR2 SQIVND (reference sequence). V lost 1 base to trimming and J lost 6 bases, with 19 bases between them. The CDR3 region is CASSIGGGLVGPQPQHF. CDR3 coding DNA: TGTGCCAGTAGTATAGGGGGGGGTTTAGTAGGGCCTCAGCCCCAGCATTTT.